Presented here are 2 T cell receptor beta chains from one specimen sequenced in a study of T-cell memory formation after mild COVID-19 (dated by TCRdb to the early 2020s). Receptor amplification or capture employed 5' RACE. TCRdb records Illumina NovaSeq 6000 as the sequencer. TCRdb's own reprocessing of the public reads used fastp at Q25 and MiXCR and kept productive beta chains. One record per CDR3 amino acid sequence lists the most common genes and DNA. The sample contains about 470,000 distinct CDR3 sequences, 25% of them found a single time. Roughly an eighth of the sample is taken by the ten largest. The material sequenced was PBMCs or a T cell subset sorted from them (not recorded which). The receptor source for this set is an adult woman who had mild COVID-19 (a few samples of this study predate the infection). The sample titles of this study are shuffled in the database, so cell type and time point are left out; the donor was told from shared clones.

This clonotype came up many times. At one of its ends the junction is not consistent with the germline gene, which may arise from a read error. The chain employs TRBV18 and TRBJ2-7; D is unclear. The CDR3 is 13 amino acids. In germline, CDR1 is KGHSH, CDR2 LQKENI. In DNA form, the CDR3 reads TGCGCCAGCAGCCCCCCAAGCACCTACGAGCAGTACTTC. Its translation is CASSPPSTYEQYF.

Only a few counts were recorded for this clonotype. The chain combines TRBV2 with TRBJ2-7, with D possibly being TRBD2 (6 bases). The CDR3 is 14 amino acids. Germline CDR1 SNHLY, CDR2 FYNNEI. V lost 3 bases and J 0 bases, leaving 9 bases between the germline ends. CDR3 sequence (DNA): TGTGCCAGCAGTGAGCGGGGACTCTCCTACGAGCAGTACTTC. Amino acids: CASSERGLSYEQYF.